This T cell receptor (beta chain) appears in the sequencing data of a study of T cell responses to AZD1222 COVID-19 vaccine. Regarding the study as a whole: Nearly half of spike-specific TCRs reportedly target unmutated variant regions. Donors were largely white British and mainly female; clonal diversity was possibly underestimated. Increased Spike-specific TCR breadth and depth were observed after two AZD1222 doses. Baseline seropositivity occurred in only a handful of AZD1222 recipients.

As to this clone: Its antigen is unidentified.

This CDR3 is 15 amino acids long. Germline V gene sequence: CDR1 MDHEN, CDR2 SYDVKM. Trimming removed 2 bases from V and 5 bases from J, with 10 bases in between. Only in-frame clones appear in the TCRdb table, and some are missing; sequencing was by immunoSEQ multiplex PCR. The table includes fewer than 130,000 clones, about 85% detected once. Sample: peripheral blood, taken 28 days after the second AZD1222 dose. The source of this sequence is an adult who received the AZD1222 COVID-19 vaccine. The chain joins TRBV28 to TRBJ1-6; TRBD1 is a possible D gene (6 bases). In DNA form, the CDR3 reads TGTGCCAGCAGTTTAGGGACATTGGATAATTCACCCCTCCACTTT. Translated, it gives CASSLGTLDNSPLHF.